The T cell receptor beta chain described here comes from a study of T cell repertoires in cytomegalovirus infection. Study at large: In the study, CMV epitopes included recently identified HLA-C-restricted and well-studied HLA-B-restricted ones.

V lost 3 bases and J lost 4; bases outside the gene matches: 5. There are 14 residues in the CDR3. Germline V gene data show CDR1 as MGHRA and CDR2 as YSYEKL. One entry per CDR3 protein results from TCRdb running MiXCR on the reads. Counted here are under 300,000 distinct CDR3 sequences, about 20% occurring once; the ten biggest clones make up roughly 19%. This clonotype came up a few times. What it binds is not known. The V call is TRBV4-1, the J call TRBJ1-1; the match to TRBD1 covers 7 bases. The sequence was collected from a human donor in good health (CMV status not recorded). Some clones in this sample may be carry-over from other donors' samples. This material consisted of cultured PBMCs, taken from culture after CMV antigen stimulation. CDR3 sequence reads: CASSQSTGVTEAFF. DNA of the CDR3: TGCGCCAGCAGCCAGTCCACAGGGGTCACTGAAGCTTTCTTT.